Here is one T cell receptor (beta chain) with its context. What antigen it recognizes has not been identified. No much larger clone is present one base from it, and per-base qualities are unavailable. The data stem from a study of cytomegalovirus exposure and HLA in healthy donors (dated by TCRdb to 2017 to 2019). Regarding the research as a whole: An earlier analysis of approximately 590 of the donors reported approximately 290 Gb of sequence data and around 110 million unique TCR beta sequences from about 179 million T cells. Around 330 gigabases of sequencing data and 70 million to 100 million unique TCR sequences made up an early release that covered approximately 650 HLA-typed donors. Of the 398 genotyped donors, roughly 76% were placed in the genetic ancestry cluster associated with self-reported Caucasian donors. The aim of the study was to test whether cataloging public T cell receptors could identify signatures of past pathogen exposure. The study profiled the T cell repertoires of some 610 subjects by immunosequencing and related them to cytomegalovirus serostatus. In addition to the first cohort of approximately 650 subjects, a separate validation cohort of some 120 different subjects was used. The study combined high-throughput TCR immunosequencing, statistical association of individual TCRs with disease status, and machine learning to predict cytomegalovirus infection status. To study patterns of TCR occurrence, a later analysis re-analyzed previously published TCR beta repertoires from 600 to 750 donors and added high-resolution HLA genotyping. Rather than using new phenotypic data, the later analysis identified candidate immune exposures from TCR beta sequences and from how often those sequences occurred across donors. An earlier analysis of fewer than 700 of the donors applied high-throughput TCR beta sequencing to assess whether each TCR beta V gene segment acted as functional or pseudogenic. Alongside the repertoire data, information on donor age, sex, ethnicity and CMV serostatus was compiled. A later genetic analysis used genome-wide SNP genotypes for about three fifths of the roughly 700 donors, treating that subset as a discovery cohort. Every discovery cohort repertoire had been produced on one sequencing platform. Both class I and class II loci were covered by HLA typing, at four-digit resolution. The number of typed donors differed by locus: about 620-640 for A, B, C, DRB1 and DQB1; some 500 for DQA1; over 600 for DPA1; and roughly 490 for DPB1. About 5 DR-DQ haplotypes were handled as single units for association and clustering, since linkage in the cohort was strong. Across approximately 400 genotyped donors of the cohort, an average of about 240,000 unique TCR beta nucleotide sequences per donor were sequenced, and 15% to 20% of those sequences were non-productive.

Overall results and qualifications from the work: A few of the identified cytomegalovirus-associated TCR beta chains were confirmed in vitro to be specific for cytomegalovirus antigens. A further reported finding was that TCR beta sequences accurately predicted the HLA-A and HLA-B alleles for most subjects in the first cohort. Some IMGT-functional V segments, including TRBV6-2 and TRBV6-3, could not be told apart with the 87-base-pair reads, so those segments were excluded. According to the authors, the approach could potentially be generalized to other disease states and immunological phenotypes. According to a later analysis, TCR association rates differed among HLA loci, with DRB1 alleles showing the most associated TCRs and HLA-C alleles showing the fewest. According to a later genetic analysis, donors in an Asian-associated ancestry cluster had fewer N-insertions in productive TCRs than the roughly 700-donor mean. The presence/absence analyses assumed that sequencing depth was roughly uniform across donors, and that assumption may not be true. CMV serostatus was the only immune exposure information available for the cohort. Across donors, most TCR sequences were observed very rarely, whereas some public TCRs were present in many individuals. V-gene and J-gene trimming of TCR beta chains was associated with a missense DCLRE1C variant in a later genetic analysis, and the association was replicated in an independent cohort. A later analysis found that most CMV-associated TCR beta chains appeared HLA-restricted, with HLA associations seemingly driven largely by CMV exposure. This cohort had only TCR beta chains sequenced, and the lack of alpha or paired-chain data limited which features could be detected. A later analysis reported that several top co-occurrence clusters appeared linked to parvovirus B19, influenza, CMV and Epstein-Barr virus. A group of highly shared sequence variants was considered likely to be a technical artifact of the sequencing pipeline. Linkage disequilibrium might explain the correlated functional status among segregating V segments, but an unknown experimental factor could not be ruled out. The classifier was reported to diagnose cytomegalovirus status with high specificity and sensitivity in both the original and validation cohorts. Strong co-occurrence of HLA alleles, especially DR and DQ, made assigning TCR associations to individual alleles difficult. An earlier analysis of 587 of the donors showed that most TCR beta V segments appeared in productive rearrangements either about 87% or about 30% of the time, which broadly matched IMGT annotations. The study listed 164 TCR beta chains as associated with cytomegalovirus. Because HLA typing was unavailable for some donors at each locus, only the typed subset was used in association tests. In a later analysis, HLA-associated TCR beta chains showed more clonal expansion and lower generation probabilities than non-associated chains that were equally common. About 17 rarely observed V segments, including chromosome 9 orphons, were excluded from the earlier analysis of some 590 of the donors because counts were too low. In a later analysis, some 17,000 TCR beta sequences were associated with specific HLA alleles at a false discovery rate of 0.05.

Clipping removes 4 bases from V and 5 bases from J, with 6 as the unmatched junction base count. CDR1 and CDR2, looked up from the germline V gene, are SQVTM and ANQGSEA. Its CDR3 holds 13 amino acids, cysteine through phenylalanine. Here the CDR3 DNA is all that survives: 39 bases in frame from base 1. The library was generated by the immunoSEQ multiplex PCR assay. The multiplex PCR relied on a mix of 60 forward primers for TCR Vbeta segments and 13 reverse primers for TCR Jbeta segments. The CDR3 region of rearranged TCR beta genes was amplified from genomic DNA by a multiplex PCR assay. The Illumina HiSeq System was used to sequence the amplified TCR beta libraries as 87-base-pair reads. In the paper's pipeline: Across the roughly 640 repertoires, a later analysis counted tens of millions of unique TCR beta chains, approximately 12 million of which were shared by at least two donors. To remove PCR and sequencing errors, raw reads were error-corrected and collapsed into unique sequences using a nearest-neighbor algorithm that merged closely related sequences. Alignment of CDR3 sequences to IMGT reference sequences was used to assign V, D and J gene segments. For a sequence to be retained, a match of at least six nucleotides to both a V gene segment and a J gene segment was required. A rearrangement counted as productive if the CDR3 had no stop codons and remained in frame with V and J, and every other rearrangement counted as non-productive. Following IMGT convention, CDR3 was defined as the stretch from the second conserved V-encoded cysteine up to the conserved J-encoded phenylalanine. The earlier analysis of 500 to 600 of the donors excluded sequences that lacked an unambiguous match to a single V gene segment. An earlier analysis of just under 600 of the donors called V segments functional above 56.7% productive rearrangements and segregating when the between-donor standard deviation exceeded 5%. A statistical classification framework was developed to diagnose cytomegalovirus status using the catalog of TCR beta chain sequences. A later analysis assigned V and J genes by comparing TCR nucleotide sequences with IMGT/GENE-DB human TR gene sequences. A later analysis assigned CDR3 sequences and most-parsimonious VDJ recombination scenarios with the TCRdist pipeline. In a later analysis, each TCR beta chain was defined by its CDR3 amino acid sequence together with its V-gene family, and reads without a unique V-gene family were excluded. As a way to deal with suspected cross-contamination and a sequencing artifact, a later analysis dropped 592 nucleotide sequences that were highly shared and had low generation probability. A later analysis calculated a clonal expansion index for each public chain from normalized within-repertoire ranks of inferred template counts. A later analysis computed generation probabilities with a VDJ recombination model fitted to out-of-frame rearrangements, and checked the results against IGoR. Hypergeometric tests were used in a later analysis to score TCR-TCR, TCR-HLA and TCR-CMV co-occurrence, with a repertoire-size bias correction applied to the TCR pairs. A later analysis estimated false discovery rates by permuting HLA or CMV assignments 20 times. In a later analysis, co-occurring TCRs were grouped with DBSCAN, and TCRdist sequence similarity was added when clustering was performed within HLA-allele-positive subsets. Repertoires with fewer than 30,000 or more than 120,000 public chains were left out of co-occurrence clustering, as were a handful of repertoires with anomalous nucleotide sharing. Sourced from immuneACCESS, this table was stored by TCRdb with only in-frame sequences that have V and J called. A share of the clones is absent; for the studies checked, an unresolved V gene accounts for under half, and the remainder has no known explanation. That table furnishes V, J and clone size, whereas the DNA furnished D and trimming. This sample is represented by about 140,000 clones; roughly two thirds of them were singletons. Of the sample, over 1.5% falls within the top ten clones.

The cohort was made up of approximately 670 healthy bone marrow donors. At the time of sampling, all cohort members were nominally healthy, though unrecorded immune exposures were likely present. The donor was CMV seronegative and belonged to the group of 350 or so seronegative cohort members. A peripheral blood sample was collected from each donor, and TCR beta sequencing was performed on peripheral blood mononuclear cells. Genomic DNA extraction from the blood cell samples was performed with the Qiagen DNeasy Blood Extraction Kit. This sequence originates from a male donor in good health and CMV-seronegative. Sequenced: PBMCs. Recombination linked TRBV29-1 to TRBJ2-5; 8 central bases correspond to TRBD1. The nucleotide sequence reads TGCAGCGTTGCGGAATGGGACAGGGAGACCCAGTACTTC. Protein translation: CSVAEWDRETQYF.